What follows are 19 T cell receptor beta chains derived from one specimen sequenced in a study of T cells in Graves' hyperthyroidism and ophthalmopathy. Amplification yielded TCR beta CDR3 regions, with RNA transcripts as the source. The study used the HTBI primer set for a first-round RT-PCR of the TCR CDR3. TCRdb re-derived calls from the multiplex PCR reads in MiXCR, one entry per CDR3 protein. The table lists about 400,000 distinct CDR3 sequences, 15% to 19% of them singletons. The specimen sequenced was blood. Source of these receptors: a woman younger than 30 with Graves' hyperthyroidism.

V gene TRBV3-1 combines with J gene TRBJ2-7, with 15 bases fitting TRBD2. The length of the CDR3 is 14 residues. CDR1 is LGHDT, CDR2 YNNKEL, per germline (reference sequence). After removal of 3 bases from V and 7 bases from J, the junction contained 1 base not matched to a gene. The CDR3 protein is CASSQGLAGGEQYF. The CDR3 nucleotides are TGTGCCAGCAGCCAGGGACTAGCGGGAGGAGAGCAGTACTTC.

This clonotype was seen ten or more times. At one boundary the junction diverges from the germline segment, which might be a read error. The chain employs TRBV11-2 and TRBJ1-5; 12 nucleotides agree with TRBD1. From germline, CDR1 is SGHAT and CDR2 FQNNGV. The CDR3 sequence is 18 residues long. In DNA, the CDR3 is TGTGCCAGCAGCTTGGGACAGGGGGCTGGTATTAGCGATCAGCCCCAGCATTTT. Translating it yields CASSLGQGAGISDQPQHF.

This clonotype has a handful of counts. One end of the junction does not line up with germline, which may come from a read error. The genes are TRBV7-9 and TRBJ2-1, with TRBD2 matching 14 bases. Germline CDR1 reads SEHNR; CDR2 reads FQNEAQ (reference sequence). The CDR3 spans 20 residues. Here the CDR3 DNA reads TGTGCCAGCAGCTCTCAGCAGGGACTAGCGGGAGTCTACTCCCACAATGAGCAGTTCTTC. It is translated as CASSSQQGLAGVYSHNEQFF.

There are many counts of this clonotype. V is TRBV27 and J is TRBJ2-2, with 7 bases identical to TRBD2. This CDR3 is 17 amino acids long. V was pared by 5 bases and J by 8 bases, with 17 bases of the junction left unmatched. Germline V gives CDR1 MNHEY, CDR2 SMNVEV (reference sequence). CDR3 sequence: CASSLGVYSAGAGELFF. The CDR3 DNA follows: TGTGCCAGCAGTCTCGGGGTCTATTCCGCGGGAGCTGGGGAGCTGTTTTTT.

The chain uses TRBV3-1 and TRBJ1-5; 11 nucleotides align to TRBD1. The CDR3 consists of 15 residues. In germline, CDR1 is LGHDT, CDR2 YNNKEL (reference sequence). V lost 4 bases to trimming and J lost 9 bases; unmatched junction nucleotides: 8. The CDR3 protein is CASSRGQGGHRPQHF. As DNA, the CDR3 is TGTGCCAGCAGCCGGGGACAGGGGGGTCATCGGCCCCAGCATTTT.

This sequence joins TRBV25-1 and TRBJ2-5; 8 nucleotides match TRBD2. The junction had 5 bases not matched to a gene; V was cut back by 7 bases and J by 4 bases. This CDR3 is built from 13 residues. CDR1 MGHDK and CDR2 SYGVNS come from the germline V gene. CDR3: CASTRGGLETQYF. CDR3 bases: TGTGCCAGCACCCGGGGGGGGTTAGAGACCCAGTACTTC.

This clonotype was seen repeatedly, ten times or more. A read error may account for a junction end that differs from germline. The chain is built from TRBV5-1 and TRBJ2-1; D not certain. Germline V lookup: CDR1 SGHRS, CDR2 YFSETQ. The CDR3 runs to 15 residues. The CDR3 protein is CASSLGQSSYNEQFF. As DNA, the CDR3 is TGTGCCAGCAGCTTAGGGCAGAGCTCCTACAATGAGCAGTTCTTC.

As regards this clonotype: Being one base from a much bigger clone, this may be a read error. This chain links TRBV9 with TRBJ2-7; TRBD2 might be the D (6 bases). The germline V gene encodes CDR1 SGDLS and CDR2 YYNGEE. There are 14 residues in the CDR3. The CDR3 DNA reads as TGTGCCAACAGCGTAGGCGGGGCCTCCTACGAGCAGTACTTC. This sequence encodes CANSVGGASYEQYF. Looking up the rest from reference TRBV9 and TRBJ2-7 gives the full variable domain: DSGVTQTPKHLITATGQRVTLRCSPRSGDLSVYWYQQSLDQGLQFLIQYYNGEERAKGNILERFSAQQFPDLHSELNLSSLELGDSALYFCANSVGGASYEQYFGPGTRLTVT.

The rearrangement joins TRBV27 to TRBJ1-2; D unresolved. With 8 bases removed from V and 4 bases from J, the gap between germline ends came to 14 bases. Germline lookup yields CDR1 MNHEY and CDR2 SMNVEV (reference sequence). This CDR3 spans 13 amino acids. CDR3 in DNA: TGTGCCAGCCTAGCACCGGGCTCCTATGGCTACACCTTC. Residues: CASLAPGSYGYTF.

The CDR3 region is CAISERGSYEQYF. The CDR3 DNA reads TGTGCCATCAGTGAGCGGGGCTCCTACGAGCAGTACTTC. The rearrangement uses TRBV10-3 and TRBJ2-7; tentatively, D is TRBD2 (5 bases). CDR1 is ENHRY and CDR2 is SYGVKD in the germline V gene. The CDR3 loop spans 13 amino acids. V shed 2 bases and J shed 0 bases, with 5 bases lying between them.

V and J are TRBV9 and TRBJ2-4; D is possibly TRBD1 (6 bases). V lost 0 bases and J lost 2, with 15 bases in between. CDR3 size: 17 residues. In germline, CDR1 is SGDLS, CDR2 YYNGEE. In nucleotides, the CDR3 is TGTGCCAGCAGCGTAGGGACCTTAGGGGGTACCAAAAACATTCAGTACTTC. Translation: CASSVGTLGGTKNIQYF. The full variable domain, rest sourced from reference TRBV9 and TRBJ2-4, is DSGVTQTPKHLITATGQRVTLRCSPRSGDLSVYWYQQSLDQGLQFLIQYYNGEERAKGNILERFSAQQFPDLHSELNLSSLELGDSALYFCASSVGTLGGTKNIQYFGAGTRLSVL.

This clonotype was counted between two and nine times. The chain couples TRBV5-4 to TRBJ2-4, with D unresolved. The germline gives CDR1 SGHNT, CDR2 YYREEE (reference sequence). V shed 4 bases and J shed 2 bases, with 7 bases lying between them. The CDR3 consists of 13 residues. The CDR3 nucleotides read TGTGCCAGCAGCAGACCCCCCAAAAACATTCAGTACTTC. Residues: CASSRPPKNIQYF.

This clonotype has a count of ten or more. The V call is TRBV7-8, the J call TRBJ2-7; 8 bases line up with TRBD1. This CDR3 is built from 15 residues. Germline CDR1 is SGHVS and CDR2 is FQNEAQ. The V segment lost 5 bases and the J segment 2 bases; nucleotides outside the gene matches: 8. CDR3 in amino acids: CASSPLQGGTYEQYF. The DNA for the CDR3 is TGTGCCAGCAGCCCCCTACAGGGGGGAACCTACGAGCAGTACTTC.

This clonotype has just a few counts. Here the CDR3 reads CASSRLGQGLGETQYF. The CDR3 DNA sequence: TGTGCCAGCAGCCGATTAGGGCAGGGCCTCGGAGAGACCCAGTACTTC. The chain joins TRBV5-8 to TRBJ2-5; weak D call: TRBD1 (5 bases). CDR1 is SGHTS, CDR2 YDEGEE, per germline. Trimming shortened V by 4 bases and J by 4 bases, and 20 bases separated the two germline ends. The CDR3 runs to 16 residues.

The chain employs TRBV7-9 and TRBJ2-1, with 9 bases lining up with TRBD2. The ends lost 5 bases at V and 6 bases at J; junction bases unmatched: 11. CDR3 length: 16 residues. CDR1 SEHNR and CDR2 FQNEAQ come from the germline V gene (reference sequence). The CDR3 region has the DNA TGTGCCAGCAGCCCGCAAAGCGGGGGGACGTTCAATGAGCAGTTCTTC. Translation: CASSPQSGGTFNEQFF.

This clonotype was detected many times. This chain links TRBV27 with TRBJ1-2, with TRBD1 matching over 11 bases. Germline loops: CDR1 MNHEY, CDR2 SMNVEV (reference sequence). V dropped 4 bases and J dropped 2; count of bases not matched to a gene: 6. The length of the CDR3 is 16 residues. The CDR3 DNA follows: TGTGCCAGCAGTTCCCAGGGACAGGGGGGAAACTATGGCTACACCTTC. Translated, it gives CASSSQGQGGNYGYTF.

Many counts were recorded for this clonotype. This rearrangement joins TRBV6-2 or TRBV6-3 to TRBJ2-7; 8 positions agree with TRBD1. Losses at the gene ends were 5 bases for V and 3 bases for J; bases not matched to a gene: 15. The CDR3 totals 17 residues. The germline gives CDR1 MNHEY, CDR2 SVGEGT. In DNA form, the CDR3 reads TGTGCCAGCAGTCTTCAGGGGGCAACAAGCTTCCACTACGAGCAGTACTTC. It codes for CASSLQGATSFHYEQYF.

This clonotype was detected ten times or more. The rearrangement links TRBV6-2 or TRBV6-3 to TRBJ1-2; D is unresolved. The length of the CDR3 is 14 residues. Looked up from germline, CDR1 is MNHEY and CDR2 is SVGEGT. V was shortened by 0 bases and J by 4 bases, with 9 bases between the two germline ends. This CDR3 reads CASSYSTQTYGYTF. For the CDR3, the DNA is TGTGCCAGCAGTTACTCGACACAGACCTATGGCTACACCTTC.

The V call is TRBV28, the J call TRBJ1-4; D is possibly TRBD1 (6 bases). This CDR3 comprises 17 residues. Germline V lookup: CDR1 MDHEN, CDR2 SYDVKM. Trimming pared 4 bases from V and 6 bases from J, leaving 21 bases between. The CDR3 sequence is CASSSPPLRGGYEKLFF. Written as DNA, the CDR3 is TGTGCCAGCAGTTCTCCCCCCTTGCGGGGGGGCTATGAAAAACTGTTTTTT.